This T cell receptor (beta chain) was observed in a study of early T cells in non-severe SARS-CoV-2 infection. As for the study in general: Unsorted whole blood bulk RNA was sequenced, with unpaired chains. Findings and limits, study-wide: CD4 and private specificities were missed by VDJdb matching, which favored anti-spike CD8 responses.

CDR3 length: 15 residues. CDR1 and CDR2 (germline): MNHEY, SVGEGT. V shed 2 bases and J 1 base; nucleotides not matched to a gene: 0. Unique molecular identifiers (one per individual cDNA molecule) were attached. TCRdb used MiXCR to reprocess the 5' RACE reads, holding one entry per CDR3 protein. Of roughly 90,000 distinct CDR3 sequences detected, 12% to 15% appear once; the ten largest clones hold 5% to 7.5%. Remarks on this clonotype: No antigen is known for it.

The receptor was derived from an adult who was a healthcare worker with PCR-confirmed SARS-CoV-2 infection or an uninfected control (not recorded which). The rearrangement links TRBV6-2 or TRBV6-3 to TRBJ2-2; 8 bases line up with TRBD2. Sequencing was done on a sample of whole blood. Here the CDR3 DNA reads TGTGCCAGCAGTTACAGCGGGGGGAACACCGGGGAGCTGTTTTTT. Residues: CASSYSGGNTGELFF.